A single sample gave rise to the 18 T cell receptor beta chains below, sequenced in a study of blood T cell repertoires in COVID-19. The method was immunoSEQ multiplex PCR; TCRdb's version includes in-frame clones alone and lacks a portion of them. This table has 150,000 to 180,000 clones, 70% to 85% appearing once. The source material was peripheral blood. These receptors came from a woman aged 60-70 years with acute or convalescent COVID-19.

The CDR3 reads CATSEAGGGRSSYNEQFF. Written as DNA, the CDR3 is TGTGCCACCAGTGAGGCAGGGGGCGGTCGCAGCTCCTACAATGAGCAGTTCTTC. This chain links TRBV24-1 with TRBJ2-1; 8 nucleotides agree with TRBD1. This CDR3 contains 18 residues. The junction had 10 bases not matched to a gene; V was cut back by 4 bases and J by 0 bases. The V gene's germline CDR1 is KGHDR and CDR2 SFDVKD.

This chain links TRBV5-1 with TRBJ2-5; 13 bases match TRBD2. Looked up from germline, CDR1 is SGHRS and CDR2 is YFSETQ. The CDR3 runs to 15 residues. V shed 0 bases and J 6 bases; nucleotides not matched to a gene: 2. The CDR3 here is CASSLGLAGGKTQYF. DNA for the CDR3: TGCGCCAGCAGCTTGGGACTAGCGGGGGGAAAGACCCAGTACTTC.

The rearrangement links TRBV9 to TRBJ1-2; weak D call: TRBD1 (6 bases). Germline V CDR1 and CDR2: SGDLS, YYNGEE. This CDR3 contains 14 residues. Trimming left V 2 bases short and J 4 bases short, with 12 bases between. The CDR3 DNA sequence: TGTGCCAGCAGCGTGGAGACAGGCGGCTATGGCTACACCTTC. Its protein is CASSVETGGYGYTF.

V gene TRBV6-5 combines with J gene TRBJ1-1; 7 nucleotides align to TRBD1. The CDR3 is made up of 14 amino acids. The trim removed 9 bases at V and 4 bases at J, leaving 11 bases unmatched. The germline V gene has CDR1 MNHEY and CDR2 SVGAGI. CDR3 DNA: TGTGCCAGTACCTCGGGACAGTATGGCACTGAAGCTTTCTTT. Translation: CASTSGQYGTEAFF.

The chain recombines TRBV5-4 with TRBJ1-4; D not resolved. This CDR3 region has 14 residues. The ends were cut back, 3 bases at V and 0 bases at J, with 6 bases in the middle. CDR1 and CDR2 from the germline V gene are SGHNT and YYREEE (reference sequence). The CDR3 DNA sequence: TGTGCCAGCAGCTATATTACAACTAATGAAAAACTGTTTTTT. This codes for CASSYITTNEKLFF.

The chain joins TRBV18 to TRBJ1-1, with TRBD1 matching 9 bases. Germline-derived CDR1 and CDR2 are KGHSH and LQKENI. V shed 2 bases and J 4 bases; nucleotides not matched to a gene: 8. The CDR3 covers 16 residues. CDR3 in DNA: TGTGCCAGCTCACCAACCGGGACAGGGTATGTCACTGAAGCTTTCTTT. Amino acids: CASSPTGTGYVTEAFF.

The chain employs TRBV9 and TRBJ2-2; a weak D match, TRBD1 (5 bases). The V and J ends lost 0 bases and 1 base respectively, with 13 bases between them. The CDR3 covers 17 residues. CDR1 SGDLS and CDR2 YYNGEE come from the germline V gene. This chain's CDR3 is CASSVEVRQLNTGELFF. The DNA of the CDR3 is TGTGCCAGCAGCGTAGAGGTCCGACAGTTGAACACCGGGGAGCTGTTTTTT.

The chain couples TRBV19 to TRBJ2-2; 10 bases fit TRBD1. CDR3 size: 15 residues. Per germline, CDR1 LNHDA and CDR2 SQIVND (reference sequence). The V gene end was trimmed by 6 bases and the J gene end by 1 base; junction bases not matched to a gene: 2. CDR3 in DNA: TGTGCCAGTAGATGGGACAGGGGGAACACCGGGGAGCTGTTTTTT. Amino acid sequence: CASRWDRGNTGELFF.

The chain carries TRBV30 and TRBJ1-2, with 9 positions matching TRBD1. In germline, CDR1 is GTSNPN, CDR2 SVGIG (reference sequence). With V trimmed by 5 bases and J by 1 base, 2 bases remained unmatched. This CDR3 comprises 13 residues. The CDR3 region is CAWGTGLNYGYTF. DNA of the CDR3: TGTGCCTGGGGGACAGGGCTTAACTATGGCTACACCTTC.

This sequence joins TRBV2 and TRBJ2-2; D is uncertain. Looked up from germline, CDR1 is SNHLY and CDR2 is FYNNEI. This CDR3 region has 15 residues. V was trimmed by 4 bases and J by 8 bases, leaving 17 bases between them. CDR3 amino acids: CASSGPMGQSGELFF. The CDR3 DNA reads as TGTGCCAGCAGTGGCCCCATGGGCCAGTCAGGGGAGCTGTTTTTT. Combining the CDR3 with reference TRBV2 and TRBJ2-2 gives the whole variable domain EPEVTQTPSHQVTQMGQEVILRCVPISNHLYFYWYRQILGQKVEFLVSFYNNEISEKSEIFDDQFSVERPDGSNFTLKIRSTKLEDSAMYFCASSGPMGQSGELFFGEGSRLTVL.

CDR3 amino acids: CASSYSISTDTQYF. The CDR3 DNA reads as TGTGCCAGCAGTTATTCTATTAGCACAGATACGCAGTATTTT. The rearrangement links TRBV6-5 to TRBJ2-3, with D unclear. The CDR3 extends over 14 amino acids. Per germline, CDR1 MNHEY and CDR2 SVGAGI. V lost 3 bases to trimming and J lost 0 bases, with 7 bases between them.

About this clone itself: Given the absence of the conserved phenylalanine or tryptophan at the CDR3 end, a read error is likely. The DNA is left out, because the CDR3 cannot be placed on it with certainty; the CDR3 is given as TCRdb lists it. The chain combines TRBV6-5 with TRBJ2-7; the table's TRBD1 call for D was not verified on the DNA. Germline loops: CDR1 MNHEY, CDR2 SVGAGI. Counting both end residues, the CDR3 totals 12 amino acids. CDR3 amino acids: CASSYERGRIYR.

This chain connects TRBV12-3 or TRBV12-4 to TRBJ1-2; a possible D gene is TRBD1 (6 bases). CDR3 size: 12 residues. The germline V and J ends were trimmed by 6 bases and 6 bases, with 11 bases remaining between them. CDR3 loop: CASRTGIDGYTF. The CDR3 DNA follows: TGTGCCAGCAGAACAGGGATTGATGGCTACACCTTC.

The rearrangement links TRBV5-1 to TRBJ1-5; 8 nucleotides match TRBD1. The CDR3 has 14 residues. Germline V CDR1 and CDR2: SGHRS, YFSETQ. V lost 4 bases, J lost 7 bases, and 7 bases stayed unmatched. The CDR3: CASSPDREGQPQHF. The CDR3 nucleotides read TGCGCCAGCAGCCCGGACAGGGAGGGACAGCCCCAGCATTTT.

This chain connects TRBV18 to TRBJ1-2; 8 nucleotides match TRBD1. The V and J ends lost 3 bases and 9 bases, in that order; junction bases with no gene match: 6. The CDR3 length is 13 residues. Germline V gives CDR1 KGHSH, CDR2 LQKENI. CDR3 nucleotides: TGTGCCAGCTCACCTCCGGACAGGGTGCGCTACACCTTC. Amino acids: CASSPPDRVRYTF.

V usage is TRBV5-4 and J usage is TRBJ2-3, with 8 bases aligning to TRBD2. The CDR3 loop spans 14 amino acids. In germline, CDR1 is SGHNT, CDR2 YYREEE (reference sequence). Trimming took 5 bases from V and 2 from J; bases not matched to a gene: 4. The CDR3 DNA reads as TGTGCCAGCAGTTTAGCGGGGACCACAGATACGCAGTATTTT. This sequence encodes CASSLAGTTDTQYF.

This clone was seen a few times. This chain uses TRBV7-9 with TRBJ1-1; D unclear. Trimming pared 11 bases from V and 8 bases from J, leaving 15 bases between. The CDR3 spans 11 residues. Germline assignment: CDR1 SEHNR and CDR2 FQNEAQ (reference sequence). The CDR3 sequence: CAPSGWKEAFF. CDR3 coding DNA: TGTGCCCCGTCGGGGTGGAAGGAAGCTTTCTTT.

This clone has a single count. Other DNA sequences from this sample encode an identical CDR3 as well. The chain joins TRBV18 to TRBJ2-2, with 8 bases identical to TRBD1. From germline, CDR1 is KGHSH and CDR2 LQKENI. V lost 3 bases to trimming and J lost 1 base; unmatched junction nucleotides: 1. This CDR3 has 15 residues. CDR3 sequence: CASSPGTGNTGELFF. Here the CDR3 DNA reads TGTGCCAGCTCACCTGGGACAGGGAACACCGGGGAGCTGTTTTTT.